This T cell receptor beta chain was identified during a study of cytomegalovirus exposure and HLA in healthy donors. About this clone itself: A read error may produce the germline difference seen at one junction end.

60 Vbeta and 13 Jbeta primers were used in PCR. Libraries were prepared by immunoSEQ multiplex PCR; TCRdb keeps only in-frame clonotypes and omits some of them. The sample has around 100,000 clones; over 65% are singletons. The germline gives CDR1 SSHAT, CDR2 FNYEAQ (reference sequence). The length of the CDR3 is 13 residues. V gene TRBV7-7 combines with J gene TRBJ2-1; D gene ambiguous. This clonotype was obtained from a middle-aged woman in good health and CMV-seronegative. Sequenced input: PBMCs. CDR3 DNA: TGTGCTAGCAGCCTAACCGGAGTCAATGAGCAGTTCTTC. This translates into CASSLTGVNEQFF.